The 26 T cell receptor beta chains in this list originate from one sample, sequenced in a study of human T cells and chemical hapten exposure. Described time point: healthy volunteer bleed at 2 weeks. Total RNA extraction was carried out from unfractionated whole blood. TCRdb reprocessed the RACE reads with MiXCR, giving one entry per CDR3 protein. The table includes about 50,000 distinct CDR3 sequences, about 4.5% detected once. The sample taken for sequencing was whole blood. The receptors derive from a female donor in good health. Some clones in this sample may be carry-over from other donors' samples.

The table lists this clonotype with many counts. This chain connects TRBV4-3 to TRBJ1-5, with D possibly TRBD1 on 6 matching bases. There are 15 residues in the CDR3. The V gene's germline CDR1 is LGHNA and CDR2 YSLEER. Trimming stripped 1 base from V and 1 base from J, with 8 bases between. The CDR3 reads CASSQATGSNQPQHF. Written as DNA, the CDR3 is TGCGCCAGCAGCCAAGCTACAGGGAGCAATCAGCCCCAGCATTTT.

This clonotype appeared many times. The chain carries TRBV20-1 and TRBJ2-7; 8 bases align to TRBD1. The germline gives CDR1 DFQATT, CDR2 SNEGSKA (reference sequence). The junction had 8 bases not matched to a gene; V was cut back by 3 bases and J by 7 bases. This CDR3 is built from 13 residues. As DNA, the CDR3 is TGCAGTGCTAGGCGGCAGGGGGCCGAGGAGCAGTACTTC. This sequence encodes CSARRQGAEEQYF.

This clonotype was recorded many times. The CDR3 DNA is TGTGCCACCAGCAGAGTGGGCAGTCCTGACTTCTCTGGAAACACCATATATTTT. This codes for CATSRVGSPDFSGNTIYF. This chain links TRBV15 with TRBJ1-3; the D is unclear. Germline CDR1 is LNHNV and CDR2 is YYDKDF (reference sequence). V dropped 1 base and J dropped 0 bases, with 16 bases sitting between them. The CDR3 contains 18 residues.

There are many counts of this clonotype. This sequence joins TRBV7-8 and TRBJ1-1; TRBD1 matches at 7 bases. Germline lookup yields CDR1 SGHVS and CDR2 FQNEAQ. This CDR3 has 15 amino acids. V was pared by 1 base and J by 10 bases, with 12 bases of the junction left unmatched. The CDR3, as DNA: TGTGCCAGCAGCTTAGGGCCCGGCAGACAGGGAGGAGCTTTCTTT. Translating gives CASSLGPGRQGGAFF.

This clonotype was observed at least ten times. This chain joins TRBV15 and TRBJ1-4; 9 bases align to TRBD1. The germline CDR1 and CDR2 sequences are LNHNV and YYDKDF (reference sequence). Trimming removed 1 base from V and 6 bases from J; junction bases left unmatched: 6. This CDR3 is 16 amino acids long. The CDR3, as DNA: TGTGCCACCAGCAGAGTTCCCGACAGGGGGTATGAAAAACTGTTTTTT. Its protein product is CATSRVPDRGYEKLFF.

This clonotype was detected only a few times. The rearrangement links TRBV12-3 or TRBV12-4 to TRBJ1-1, with 12 bases aligning to TRBD1. The CDR3 sequence is 15 residues long. Unmatched junction bases numbered 9, after V lost 5 bases and J lost 8 bases. The CDR3 nucleotides read TGTGCCAGCAGTCCCCGGGACAGGGGGCGGGCAGAAGCTTTCTTT. This encodes CASSPRDRGRAEAFF.

This clonotype came up many times. This chain connects TRBV27 to TRBJ1-5; D ambiguous. Deletions cut 5 bases from V and 4 bases from J, with 6 bases between. The germline gives CDR1 MNHEY, CDR2 SMNVEV (reference sequence). The CDR3 has 12 residues. Here the CDR3 DNA reads TGTGCCAGCAGTGAACGGAATCAGCCCCAGCATTTT. The encoded protein is CASSERNQPQHF.

Ten or more counts support this clonotype. The gene calls are TRBV29-1 and TRBJ1-1; unclear D gene. Trimming shortened V by 3 bases and J by 1 base, and 3 bases separated the two germline ends. CDR1 is SQVTM, CDR2 ANQGSEA, per germline. The CDR3 has 11 residues. This chain's CDR3 is CSVEGNTEAFF. The CDR3 nucleotides read TGCAGCGTTGAGGGGAACACTGAAGCTTTCTTT.

In this sample, this clonotype turned up many times. The chain combines TRBV5-5 with TRBJ1-4; D might be TRBD1 (6 bases). V gave up 5 bases and J gave up 6 bases, with 23 bases separating them. Germline-derived CDR1 and CDR2 are SGHKS and YYEKEE (reference sequence). This CDR3 is built from 17 residues. The CDR3 DNA follows: TGTGCCAGCAGTCCTGTTAATTTACAGGGTGCGGATGAAAAACTGTTTTTT. It encodes CASSPVNLQGADEKLFF.

This clonotype was counted at least ten times. The chain couples TRBV5-4 to TRBJ1-1, with a weak D call TRBD1 (6 bases). V was trimmed by 4 bases and J by 6 bases, leaving 13 bases between them. CDR3 length equals 13 residues. Per germline, CDR1 SGHNT and CDR2 YYREEE (reference sequence). CDR3 protein: CASSQQGTSEAFF. The DNA for the CDR3 is TGTGCCAGCAGCCAACAGGGAACCTCTGAAGCTTTCTTT.

This clonotype has a count of ten or more. This rearrangement joins TRBV7-2 to TRBJ1-3, with D unresolved. In germline, CDR1 is SGHTA, CDR2 FQGNSA. The CDR3 spans 15 residues. V lost 1 base to trimming and J lost 2 bases, with 9 bases between them. DNA for the CDR3: TGTGCCAGCAGCTTAGTATCGACAACTGGAAACACCATATATTTT. It is translated as CASSLVSTTGNTIYF. The whole variable domain, remainder taken from reference TRBV7-2 and TRBJ1-3, is GAGVSQSPSNKVTEKGKDVELRCDPISGHTALYWYRQSLGQGLEFLIYFQGNSAPDKSGLPSDRFSAERTGGSVSTLTIQRTQQEDSAVYLCASSLVSTTGNTIYFGEGSWLTVV.

This clonotype was seen many times. The V and J genes are TRBV7-2 and TRBJ2-7; TRBD1 agrees at 9 bases. The germline CDR1 and CDR2 sequences are SGHTA and FQGNSA. The CDR3 runs to 15 residues. The V and J ends lost 3 bases and 2 bases, in that order; junction bases with no gene match: 5. CDR3 loop: CASSLMDRGPYEQYF. For the CDR3, the DNA is TGTGCCAGCAGCTTGATGGACAGGGGACCCTACGAGCAGTACTTC.

This clonotype was recorded at least ten times. This chain joins TRBV10-3 and TRBJ2-1, with TRBD2 matching 13 bases. CDR1 is ENHRY, CDR2 SYGVKD, per germline. J gave up 5 bases and V 10 bases, and 5 bases lay outside the gene matches. The CDR3 loop spans 14 amino acids. The CDR3 is CATTTSGGHNEQFF. DNA for the CDR3: TGTGCCACAACGACTAGCGGGGGGCACAATGAGCAGTTCTTC.

This clonotype has at least ten counts. The chain carries TRBV13 and TRBJ1-2; tentative D call: TRBD1 (5 bases). The CDR3 runs 17 residues. With 2 bases removed from V and 8 bases from J, the gap between germline ends came to 24 bases. CDR1 is PRHDT and CDR2 is FYEKMQ in the germline V gene (reference sequence). The CDR3 here is CASSLYESAGRLEGYTF. The CDR3 DNA sequence: TGTGCCAGCAGCTTATACGAATCGGCAGGGAGGTTGGAGGGCTACACCTTC. The whole variable domain, filled in from reference TRBV13 and TRBJ1-2, reads AAGVIQSPRHLIKEKRETATLKCYPIPRHDTVYWYQQGPGQDPQFLISFYEKMQSDKGSIPDRFSAQQFSDYHSELNMSSLELGDSALYFCASSLYESAGRLEGYTFGSGTRLTVV.

This clonotype was seen at least ten times. The chain couples TRBV25-1 to TRBJ2-1, with 8 bases aligning to TRBD1. CDR3 length: 12 residues. V was pared by 6 bases and J by 12 bases, with 7 bases of the junction left unmatched. Germline CDR1 MGHDK, CDR2 SYGVNS. The CDR3 DNA reads TGTGCCAGCAGATCAGGGGGCGCCCGGCAGTTCTTC. Amino acids: CASRSGGARQFF. Filled out from reference TRBV25-1 and TRBJ2-1, the complete variable domain reads EADIYQTPRYLVIGTGKKITLECSQTMGHDKMYWYQQDPGMELHLIHYSYGVNSTEKGDLSSESTVSRIRTEHFPLTLESARPSHTSQYLCASRSGGARQFFGPGTRLTVL.

This clonotype was observed a few times. The chain carries TRBV4-1 and TRBJ2-7; 8 bases align to TRBD2. Germline assignment: CDR1 MGHRA and CDR2 YSYEKL. V lost 1 base and J lost 3; bases outside the gene matches: 11. The CDR3 is made up of 17 amino acids. The CDR3 spells CASSQVPTSGGDYEQYF. The CDR3 bases are TGCGCCAGCAGCCAAGTCCCTACTAGCGGAGGGGACTACGAGCAGTACTTC.

This clonotype appeared many times. V is TRBV7-2 and J is TRBJ2-1, with 9 nucleotides matching TRBD2. The CDR3 has 14 residues. Germline V gene lookup returns CDR1 SGHTA and CDR2 FQGNSA. The V gene end was trimmed by 3 bases and the J gene end by 7 bases; junction bases not matched to a gene: 4. The CDR3 reads CASSFAGGMNEQFF. CDR3 DNA sequence: TGTGCCAGCAGCTTTGCGGGGGGGATGAATGAGCAGTTCTTC.

The table lists this clonotype with a few counts. The chain combines TRBV7-9 with TRBJ2-5, with D perhaps TRBD1 or TRBD2 (5 bases each). Between the trimmed V and J ends, which lost 1 base and 3 bases, there was a span of 15 bases. CDR1 is SEHNR and CDR2 is FQNEAQ in the germline V gene (reference sequence). CDR3 length: 16 residues. The CDR3 region is CASSLDPRDGKETQYF. The CDR3 DNA sequence: TGTGCCAGCAGCTTAGATCCTAGGGACGGAAAAGAGACCCAGTACTTC. Based on the CDR3 plus reference TRBV7-9 and TRBJ2-5, the full variable domain is DTGVSQNPRHKITKRGQNVTFRCDPISEHNRLYWYRQTLGQGPEFLTYFQNEAQLEKSRLLSDRFSAERPKGSFSTLEIQRTEQGDSAMYLCASSLDPRDGKETQYFGPGTRLLVL.

This clonotype has a count of ten or more. The chain recombines TRBV12-3 or TRBV12-4 with TRBJ1-1; D is possibly TRBD1 (5 bases). Trimming left V 6 bases short and J 3 bases short, with 17 bases between. This CDR3 has 15 amino acids. The CDR3 DNA sequence: TGTGCCAGCAGCTCCACCTCAGGGCTGCACACTGAAGCTTTCTTT. As protein: CASSSTSGLHTEAFF.

V gene TRBV28 combines with J gene TRBJ2-6; D is perhaps TRBD1 (6 bases). The CDR3 is made up of 17 amino acids. The V end lost 3 bases, the J end lost 4 bases, and 16 bases lay between the germline ends. Germline V gene sequence: CDR1 MDHEN, CDR2 SYDVKM. The CDR3 is CASSLVQGISGANVLTF. The CDR3 coding sequence is TGTGCCAGCAGTTTGGTACAGGGTATCTCCGGGGCCAACGTCCTGACTTTC. Drawing the rest from reference TRBV28 and TRBJ2-6, the complete variable domain is DVKVTQSSRYLVKRTGEKVFLECVQDMDHENMFWYRQDPGLGLRLIYFSYDVKMKEKGDIPEGYSVSREKKERFSLILESASTNQTSMYLCASSLVQGISGANVLTFGAGSRLTVL.

This clonotype came up many times. This chain joins TRBV19 and TRBJ2-1; 10 bases align to TRBD2. This CDR3 has 16 amino acids. Per the germline V gene, CDR1 is LNHDA and CDR2 is SQIVND (reference sequence). V trimming: 4 bases; J trimming: 9 bases; junction bases outside the gene matches: 12. The CDR3 DNA is TGTGCCAGTAGTAAACAACTAGCGGGACCACAAGGTGAGCAGTTCTTC. It yields the protein CASSKQLAGPQGEQFF.

This clonotype was counted at least ten times. The rearrangement joins TRBV29-1 to TRBJ1-5; 7 bases are a match to TRBD1. V lost 6 bases and J lost 6; bases outside the gene matches: 11. The CDR3 runs to 14 residues. Germline V gives CDR1 SQVTM, CDR2 ANQGSEA. The CDR3 loop reads CSVSTGAVGQPQHF. In nucleotides, the CDR3 is TGCAGCGTGTCAACAGGGGCGGTCGGTCAGCCCCAGCATTTT.

This clonotype came up a few times. The chain couples TRBV12-3 or TRBV12-4 to TRBJ1-1; perhaps TRBD1 as D (5 bases). Trimming removed 1 base from V and 5 bases from J, with 11 bases in between. CDR3 length: 14 amino acids. The CDR3 protein is CASSLGEGSTEAFF. CDR3 sequence (DNA): TGTGCCAGCAGTTTAGGAGAGGGGTCGACTGAAGCTTTCTTT.

This clonotype was counted many times. CDR3 sequence: CASSPGNGGANVLTF. As DNA, the CDR3 is TGCGCCAGCAGCCCGGGGAACGGTGGGGCCAACGTCCTGACTTTC. The chain employs TRBV5-1 and TRBJ2-6, with D tentatively TRBD2 (5 bases). The CDR3 is made up of 15 amino acids. Germline CDR1 reads SGHRS; CDR2 reads YFSETQ. Trimming removed 4 bases from V and 3 bases from J, with 11 bases in between.

This clonotype was found many times. This sequence joins TRBV6-5 and TRBJ2-3; TRBD2 is a possible D gene (7 bases). Germline V gene data show CDR1 as MNHEY and CDR2 as SVGAGI. V lost 6 bases and J lost 0, with 13 bases in between. This CDR3 comprises 15 residues. DNA for the CDR3: TGTGCCAGCAGGGGTTGGGGGGGCAGCACAGATACGCAGTATTTT. It yields the protein CASRGWGGSTDTQYF.

This clonotype was seen many times. The CDR3 here is CASSPRQGHHNEQFF. The CDR3 region has the DNA TGTGCCAGCAGCCCGCGACAGGGCCATCACAATGAGCAGTTCTTC. This chain links TRBV11-3 with TRBJ2-1; 7 nucleotides match TRBD1. V dropped 5 bases and J dropped 5; count of bases not matched to a gene: 9. Germline-derived CDR1 and CDR2 are SGHNT and YENEEA. The CDR3 is made up of 15 amino acids.